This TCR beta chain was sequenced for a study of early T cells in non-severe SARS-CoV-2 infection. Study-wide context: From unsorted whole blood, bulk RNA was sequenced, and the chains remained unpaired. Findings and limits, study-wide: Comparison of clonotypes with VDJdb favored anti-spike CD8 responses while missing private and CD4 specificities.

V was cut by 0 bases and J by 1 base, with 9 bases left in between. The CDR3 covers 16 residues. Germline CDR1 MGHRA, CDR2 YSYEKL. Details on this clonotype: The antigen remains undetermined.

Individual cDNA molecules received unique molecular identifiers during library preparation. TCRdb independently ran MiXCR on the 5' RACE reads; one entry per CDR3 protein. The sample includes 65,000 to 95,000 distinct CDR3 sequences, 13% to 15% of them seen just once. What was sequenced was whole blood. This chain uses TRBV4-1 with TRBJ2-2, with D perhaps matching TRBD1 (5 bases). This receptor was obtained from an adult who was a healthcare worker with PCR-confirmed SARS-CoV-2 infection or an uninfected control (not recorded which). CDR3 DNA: TGCGCCAGCAGCCAAGAAGGGGCTGGGAACACCGGGGAGCTGTTTTTT. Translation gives CASSQEGAGNTGELFF.